This is a list of T cell receptor beta chains from one sample in a study of blood T cells in healthy people across ages. TCRdb re-analysed the 5' RACE reads in MiXCR, keeping a single row per CDR3 protein. Among roughly 860,000 distinct CDR3 sequences listed, around 68% were seen once. Input material: blood. The source of these receptors is a man younger than 40 in good health. The conserved cysteine and the conserved F or W are not part of the CDR3 here. The order of the fields is D gene, J gene, V gene, CDR3 protein. D genes are given only for firm matches.

D: TRBD1; J: TRBJ1-4; V: TRBV6-1; CDR3: ASQRQGTSTANEKLF
D: .; J: TRBJ2-1; V: TRBV5-1; CDR3: ASSGKTEYNEQF
D: .; J: TRBJ1-2; V: TRBV6-1; CDR3: ASSEVLNYGYT
D: .; J: TRBJ2-6; V: TRBV29-1; CDR3: SVETDSGANVLT
D: TRBD2; J: TRBJ2-1; V: TRBV2; CDR3: ASRRTSGRNEQF
D: .; J: .; V: TRBV20-1; CDR3: SARDDRVGEQY
D: .; J: TRBJ2-5; V: TRBV3-1; CDR3: ASSQGTSKRETQY
D: TRBD1; J: TRBJ2-7; V: TRBV6-5; CDR3: ASSYGDRGQEQY
D: TRBD2; J: TRBJ2-3; V: TRBV20-1; CDR3: SARKRGGGDTQY
D: TRBD2; J: TRBJ2-1; V: TRBV5-1; CDR3: ASSLVLRASGGAYEQF